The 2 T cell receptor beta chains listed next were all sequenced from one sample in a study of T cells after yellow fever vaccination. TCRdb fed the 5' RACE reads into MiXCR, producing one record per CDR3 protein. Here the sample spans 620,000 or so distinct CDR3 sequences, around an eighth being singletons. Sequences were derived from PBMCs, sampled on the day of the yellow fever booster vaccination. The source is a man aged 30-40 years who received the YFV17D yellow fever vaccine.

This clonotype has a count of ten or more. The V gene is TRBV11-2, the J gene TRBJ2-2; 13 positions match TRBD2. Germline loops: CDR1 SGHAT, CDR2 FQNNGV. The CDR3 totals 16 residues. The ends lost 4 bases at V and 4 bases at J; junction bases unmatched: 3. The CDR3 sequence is CASSSRTSGGTGELFF. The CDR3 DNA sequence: TGTGCCAGCAGCTCGAGGACTAGCGGGGGCACCGGGGAGCTGTTTTTT.

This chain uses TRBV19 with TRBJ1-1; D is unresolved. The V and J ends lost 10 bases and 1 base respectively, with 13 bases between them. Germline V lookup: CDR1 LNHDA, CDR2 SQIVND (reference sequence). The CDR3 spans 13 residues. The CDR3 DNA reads TGTGCCACCTCCACGACGACGAACACTGAAGCTTTCTTT. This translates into CATSTTTNTEAFF.